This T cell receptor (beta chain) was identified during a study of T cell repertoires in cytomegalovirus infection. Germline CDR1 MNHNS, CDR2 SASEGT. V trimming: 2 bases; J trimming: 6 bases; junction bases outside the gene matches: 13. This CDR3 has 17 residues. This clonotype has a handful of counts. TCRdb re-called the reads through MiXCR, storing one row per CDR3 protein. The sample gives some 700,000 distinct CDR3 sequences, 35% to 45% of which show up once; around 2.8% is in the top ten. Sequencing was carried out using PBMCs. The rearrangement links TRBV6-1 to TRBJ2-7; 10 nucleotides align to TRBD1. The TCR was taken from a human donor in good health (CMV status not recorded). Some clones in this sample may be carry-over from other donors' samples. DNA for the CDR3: TGTGCCAGCAGTGAATTTTTGTCTGGGGACAGGGGTATCGAGCAGTACTTC. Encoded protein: CASSEFLSGDRGIEQYF.